The subject of this entry is one T cell receptor beta chain. Its antigen has not been determined. No per-base quality is available; no much larger clone lies one base away. TCRbeta CDR3 regions were amplified from genomic DNA by means of the immunoSEQ Assay, a bias-controlled multiplex PCR. The published analysis was carried out like this. The number of nucleated cells in each sample was estimated by amplification of reference gene primers within the assay. Sequence reads were collapsed and filtered to measure the absolute abundance of every unique TCRbeta CDR3 rearrangement. For each sample, productive Simpson clonality was calculated by taking the square root of Simpson's diversity index across productive rearrangements. The immuneACCESS repertoire file appears here via TCRdb, limited to in-frame rearrangements. These files lack a portion of the clones; in checked studies, under half of the deficit traces to unresolved V genes, and the cause of the others is not known. V and J calls and clone size are those listed in that table; D and trimming were worked out from the DNA. Counted in this sample were over 200,000 clones; about 94% of them appeared once. 0.82% of the sample goes to the ten largest clones.

This sample was taken from a study of blood T cell repertoires in COVID-19 (dated by TCRdb to 2018 to 2021). Turning to the overall study: Samples covering the acute and convalescent phases of COVID-19 were provided by collaborators in the United States, Italy and Spain. The material from the prospective study consisted of cDNA or gDNA derived from T cells, B-cell-depleted T cells, or PBMCs. Deeply sampled blood TCRbeta repertoires from subjects exposed to, actively infected with, or recovered from COVID-19 were included in the dataset. The repertoires were released in a freely available public database intended as a resource for research on the immune response to SARS-CoV-2. The samples were drawn from two sources: the first 160 participants of the ongoing ImmuneRACE study, and 1,000 to 1,500 subjects contributed by 6 global collaborators. Sample metadata almost always included a de-identified subject ID, COVID-19 status, age in years and sex. Where HLA class I and class II types were available, the types were taken from metadata supplied by the sample provider, not from assay-based typing. What the research found in general, with its limitations: The amount of clinical and demographic metadata varied by source and participant and was provided uncurated.

At one collaborating source in Seattle, patients were enrolled during active infection and were followed longitudinally through the course of disease. Each collaborating institution followed its own protocols to collect whole blood in K2EDTA tubes. For TCRbeta analysis, collaborators shipped samples as frozen whole blood, isolated PBMCs, or DNA extracted from either of those sample types. Reading from cysteine to phenylalanine, the CDR3 counts 17 amino acids. The CDR3 DNA has 51 bases and is translated from base 1. The CDR1 and CDR2 encoded by the germline V gene are KGHSH and LQKENI. Trimming accounts for 3 bases at V and 4 bases at J, while the number of junction bases matched to no gene is 8.

The sequencing input was peripheral blood. In this chain, TRBV18 is recombined with TRBJ2-1; 11 bases in the middle match TRBD2. The receptor was isolated from a man in his sixties with COVID-19, enrolled during active disease. CDR3 sequence: CASSPAGTSGLYNEQFF. The nucleotide sequence is TGTGCCAGCTCACCCGCCGGGACTAGCGGCCTTTACAATGAGCAGTTCTTC.